The 16 T cell receptor beta chains below were found in one sample sequenced in a study of blood T cell repertoires in COVID-19. Clones were sequenced by immunoSEQ multiplex PCR, and TCRdb holds only the in-frame ones, with some missing. The table has approximately 250,000 clones, roughly 90% seen once; the top ten hold around 0.9%. The sample was PBMCs or T cells enriched from blood (not recorded which). Receptors were obtained from a woman aged 30 to 39 who had recovered from COVID-19.

This chain connects TRBV15 to TRBJ1-1; TRBD1 agrees at 9 bases. The V gene's germline CDR1 is LNHNV and CDR2 YYDKDF (reference sequence). V lost 0 bases, J lost 0 bases, and 8 bases stayed unmatched. The CDR3 length is 18 residues. CDR3 bases: TGTGCCACCAGCAGAGATCAAGGGACAGGGATTATGAACACTGAAGCTTTCTTT. Translation gives CATSRDQGTGIMNTEAFF.

The chain joins TRBV18 to TRBJ2-5; D may be TRBD1 (5 bases). Germline-derived CDR1 and CDR2 are KGHSH and LQKENI. This CDR3 contains 15 residues. Trimming removed 4 bases from V and 5 bases from J, with 17 bases in between. As DNA, the CDR3 is TGTGCCAGCTCACTGAGACAGAACCAAGGGGAGACCCAGTACTTC. Translating it yields CASSLRQNQGETQYF.

The V gene is TRBV2, the J gene TRBJ2-7, with 8 bases identical to TRBD1. Germline CDR1 SNHLY, CDR2 FYNNEI. The CDR3 has 12 amino acids. With 6 bases clipped from V and 3 bases from J, the junction kept 1 base outside the gene matches. CDR3 bases: TGTGCCAGCAGGGGACAGGTCTACGAGCAGTACTTC. Translation gives CASRGQVYEQYF.

The chain is built from TRBV11-3 and TRBJ2-3; possibly TRBD1 for D (6 bases). The germline gives CDR1 SGHNT, CDR2 YENEEA. The CDR3 is 15 amino acids. Trimming removed 2 bases at V and 3 bases at J, with 12 bases between. CDR3 residues: CASSLQGTITDTQYF. The CDR3 region has the DNA TGTGCCAGCAGCTTACAGGGGACAATTACAGATACGCAGTATTTT.

The V and J genes are TRBV19 and TRBJ1-5; 9 positions match TRBD1. There are 21 residues in the CDR3. The germline V gene has CDR1 LNHDA and CDR2 SQIVND (reference sequence). V gave up 4 bases and J gave up 2 bases; unmatched junction bases: 21. In nucleotides, the CDR3 is TGTGCCAGTAGTAAGGCGGGTGTTCGACAGGGGGTTCGGTCAGGCAATCAGCCCCAGCATTTT. Residues: CASSKAGVRQGVRSGNQPQHF.

The V and J genes are TRBV7-6 and TRBJ1-6, with D possibly TRBD1 on 6 matching bases. CDR3 length: 16 amino acids. V lost 2 bases and J lost 7, with 15 bases in between. Germline V gene data show CDR1 as SGHVS and CDR2 as FNYEAQ. For the CDR3, the DNA is TGTGCCAGCAGCTTAACCGGACAGCCTAACAATTCACCCCTCCACTTT. Residues: CASSLTGQPNNSPLHF.

This clone was recorded a few times. The CDR3 DNA follows: TGCGCCAGCAGCCAAGAAGGGACAGGGGGTATTGAAGCTTTCTTT. Its protein product is CASSQEGTGGIEAFF. The rearrangement links TRBV4-3 to TRBJ1-1; 11 nucleotides align to TRBD1. The CDR3 has 15 residues. V lost 0 bases to trimming and J lost 7 bases; unmatched junction nucleotides: 4. Germline V gene lookup returns CDR1 LGHNA and CDR2 YSLEER.

The rearrangement links TRBV10-3 to TRBJ2-1; 8 nucleotides line up with TRBD1. Germline CDR1 and CDR2: ENHRY and SYGVKD. V dropped 7 bases and J dropped 3; count of bases not matched to a gene: 14. CDR3 length: 17 amino acids. The CDR3 DNA sequence: TGTGCCATCATACGAAATACGGGACAGGTCGTCTACAATGAGCAGTTCTTC. Translated, it gives CAIIRNTGQVVYNEQFF.

The chain recombines TRBV29-1 with TRBJ2-2, with 15 bases identical to TRBD2. Germline loops: CDR1 SQVTM, CDR2 ANQGSEA. The CDR3 length is 15 residues. V lost 7 bases, J lost 6 bases, and 6 bases stayed unmatched. CDR3 nucleotides: TGCAGCGCCGAACGGACTAGCGGGGGGGCCGGGGAGCTGTTTTTT. It encodes CSAERTSGGAGELFF.

In its sample, this clone was seen once. The rearrangement joins TRBV5-1 to TRBJ2-7; 8 positions match TRBD2. This CDR3 has 16 residues. Germline V lookup: CDR1 SGHRS, CDR2 YFSETQ. The V and J ends lost 4 bases and 0 bases, in that order; junction bases with no gene match: 9. The CDR3 region has the DNA TGCGCCAGCAGCCCGGCTCGAAGCGGGAGCTCCTACGAGCAGTACTTC. Translating it yields CASSPARSGSSYEQYF.

V is TRBV5-4 and J is TRBJ1-1; 7 positions agree with TRBD1. The V and J ends lost 4 bases and 4 bases, in that order; junction bases with no gene match: 7. The V gene's germline CDR1 is SGHNT and CDR2 YYREEE (reference sequence). This CDR3 contains 14 residues. The CDR3 reads CASSGGGGFTEAFF. Written as DNA, the CDR3 is TGTGCCAGCAGCGGCGGAGGGGGCTTCACTGAAGCTTTCTTT. Together with reference TRBV5-4 and TRBJ1-1, the CDR3 gives the full variable domain: ETGVTQSPTHLIKTRGQQVTLRCSSQSGHNTVSWYQQALGQGPQFIFQYYREEENGRGNFPPRFSGLQFPNYSSELNVNALELDDSALYLCASSGGGGFTEAFFGQGTRLTVV.

The rearrangement joins TRBV13 to TRBJ1-2, with TRBD1 as a possible D gene (5 bases). V was clipped by 5 bases and J by 5 bases, with 18 bases between them. The CDR3 runs 15 residues. Germline V gene data show CDR1 as PRHDT and CDR2 as FYEKMQ (reference sequence). The CDR3 DNA is TGTGCCAGCAGCCCCCTGGGGCAGGGAGGGTATGGCTACACCTTC. This encodes CASSPLGQGGYGYTF. The whole variable domain, remainder taken from reference TRBV13 and TRBJ1-2, is AAGVIQSPRHLIKEKRETATLKCYPIPRHDTVYWYQQGPGQDPQFLISFYEKMQSDKGSIPDRFSAQQFSDYHSELNMSSLELGDSALYFCASSPLGQGGYGYTFGSGTRLTVV.

This clone was seen just once. V is TRBV30 and J is TRBJ1-5; TRBD1 agrees at 7 bases. CDR3 length equals 13 residues. With V trimmed by 5 bases and J by 11 bases, 12 bases remained unmatched. Germline CDR1 reads GTSNPN; CDR2 reads SVGIG (reference sequence). CDR3 amino acids: CAWGTAQASAQHF. For the CDR3, the DNA is TGTGCCTGGGGGACAGCGCAAGCGTCAGCCCAGCATTTT.

The chain joins TRBV4-1 to TRBJ2-3; perhaps TRBD1 as D (6 bases). Germline V CDR1 and CDR2: MGHRA, YSYEKL. V was pared by 1 base and J by 3 bases, with 14 bases between. This CDR3 is 16 amino acids long. CDR3 DNA sequence: TGCGCCAGCAGCCAAGTCGGGACAAGATTTACAGATACGCAGTATTTT. It is translated as CASSQVGTRFTDTQYF.

The CDR3 here is CASIQRPGGYTEAFF. CDR3 nucleotides: TGTGCCAGCATCCAACGGCCCGGAGGGTACACTGAAGCTTTCTTT. The chain recombines TRBV28 with TRBJ1-1; D gene unclear. Germline values: CDR1 MDHEN, CDR2 SYDVKM. The germline V and J ends were trimmed by 7 bases and 3 bases, with 18 bases remaining between them. The CDR3 contains 15 residues.

V is TRBV5-1 and J is TRBJ2-3; 9 positions agree with TRBD2. V lost 1 base and J lost 5; bases outside the gene matches: 8. This CDR3 is 16 amino acids long. Germline V CDR1 and CDR2: SGHRS, YFSETQ. The CDR3 sequence: CASSLYRASGEDTQYF. CDR3 coding DNA: TGCGCCAGCAGCTTGTATAGGGCTAGCGGGGAAGATACGCAGTATTTT.